The TCR beta chain described here comes from a study of blood T cell repertoires in COVID-19. In the study overall: Recovery meant two consecutive negative NP/OP PCR tests, professional clearance, or resolved symptoms. There were acute and convalescent COVID-19 samples, and they came from the United States, Italy and Spain.

The protocol was immunoSEQ multiplex PCR, while the TCRdb copy is restricted to in-frame clones and leaves out a portion. The repertoire has approximately 140,000 clones, nearly 85% of them found once; the top ten carry roughly 3.7%. Sequences were obtained from PBMCs or T cells enriched from blood (not recorded which). The sequence derives from a man in his fifties in a cohort exposed to, infected with or recovered from COVID-19 (not recorded which).

This CDR3 is CASSIGEAFEAFF. The CDR3 DNA reads TGTGCCAGCTCCATCGGGGAGGCCTTTGAAGCTTTCTTT. The chain is built from TRBV12-3 or TRBV12-4 and TRBJ1-1; D not certain. Between the trimmed V and J ends, which lost 8 bases and 7 bases, there was a span of 17 bases. This CDR3 spans 13 amino acids.